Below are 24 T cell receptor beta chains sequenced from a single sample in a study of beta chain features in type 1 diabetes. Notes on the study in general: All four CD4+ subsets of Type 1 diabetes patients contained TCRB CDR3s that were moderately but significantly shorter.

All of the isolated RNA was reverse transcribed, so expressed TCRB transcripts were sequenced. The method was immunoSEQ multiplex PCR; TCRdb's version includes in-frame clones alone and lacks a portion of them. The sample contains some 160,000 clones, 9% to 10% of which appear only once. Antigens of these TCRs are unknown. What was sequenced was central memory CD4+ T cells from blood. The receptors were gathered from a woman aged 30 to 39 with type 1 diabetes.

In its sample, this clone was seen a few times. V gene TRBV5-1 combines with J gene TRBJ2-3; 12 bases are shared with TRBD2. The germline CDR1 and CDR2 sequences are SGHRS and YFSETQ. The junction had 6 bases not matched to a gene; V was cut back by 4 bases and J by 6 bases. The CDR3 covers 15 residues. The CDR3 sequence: CASSETSGGGDTQYF. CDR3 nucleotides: TGCGCCAGCAGCGAGACTAGCGGGGGCGGGGATACGCAGTATTTT. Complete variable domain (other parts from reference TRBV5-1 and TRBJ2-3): KAGVTQTPRYLIKTRGQQVTLSCSPISGHRSVSWYQQTPGQGLQFLFEYFSETQRNKGNFPGRFSGRQFSNSRSEMNVSTLELGDSALYLCASSETSGGGDTQYFGPGTRLTVL.

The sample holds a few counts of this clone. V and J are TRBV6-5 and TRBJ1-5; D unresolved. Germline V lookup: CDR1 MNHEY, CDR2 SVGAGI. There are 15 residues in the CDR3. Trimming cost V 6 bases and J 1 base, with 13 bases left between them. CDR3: CASSREARSNQPQHF. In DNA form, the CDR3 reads TGTGCCAGCAGCCGCGAAGCGCGGAGCAATCAGCCCCAGCATTTT.

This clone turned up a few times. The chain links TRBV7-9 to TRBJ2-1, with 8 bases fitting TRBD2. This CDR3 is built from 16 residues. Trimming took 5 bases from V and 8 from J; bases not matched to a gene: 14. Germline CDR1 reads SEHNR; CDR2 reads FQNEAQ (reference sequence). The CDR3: CASSLPFRTSNHEQFF. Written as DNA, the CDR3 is TGTGCCAGCAGCCTCCCTTTTCGGACTAGCAACCATGAGCAGTTCTTC.

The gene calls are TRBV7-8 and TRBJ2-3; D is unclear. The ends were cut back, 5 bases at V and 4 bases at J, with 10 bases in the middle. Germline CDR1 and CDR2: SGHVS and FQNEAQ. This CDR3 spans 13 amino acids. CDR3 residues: CASSPPVADTQYF. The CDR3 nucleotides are TGTGCCAGCAGCCCACCGGTGGCAGATACGCAGTATTTT.

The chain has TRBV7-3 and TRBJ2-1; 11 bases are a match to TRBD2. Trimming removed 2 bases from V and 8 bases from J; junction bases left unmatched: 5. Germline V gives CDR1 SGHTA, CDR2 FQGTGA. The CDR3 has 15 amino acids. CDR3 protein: CASSLPSGRRDEQFF. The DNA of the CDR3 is TGTGCCAGCAGCTTACCTAGCGGGAGGCGTGATGAGCAGTTCTTC.

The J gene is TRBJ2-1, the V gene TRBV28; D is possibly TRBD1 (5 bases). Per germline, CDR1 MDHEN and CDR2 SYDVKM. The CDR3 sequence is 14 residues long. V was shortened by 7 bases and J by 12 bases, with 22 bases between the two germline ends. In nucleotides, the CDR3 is TGTGCCAGCACCGGCCCATCTAGGGGAAGAGTGCAGTTCTTC. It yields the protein CASTGPSRGRVQFF.

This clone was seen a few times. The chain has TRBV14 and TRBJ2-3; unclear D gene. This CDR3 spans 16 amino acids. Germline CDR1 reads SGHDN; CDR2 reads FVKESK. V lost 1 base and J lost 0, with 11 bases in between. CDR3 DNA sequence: TGTGCCAGCAGCCAAGGTTCCTACTATAGCACAGATACGCAGTATTTT. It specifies CASSQGSYYSTDTQYF. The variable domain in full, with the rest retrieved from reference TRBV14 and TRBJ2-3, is EAGVTQFPSHSVIEKGQTVTLRCDPISGHDNLYWYRRVMGKEIKFLLHFVKESKQDESGMPNNRFLAERTGGTYSTLKVQPAELEDSGVYFCASSQGSYYSTDTQYFGPGTRLTVL.

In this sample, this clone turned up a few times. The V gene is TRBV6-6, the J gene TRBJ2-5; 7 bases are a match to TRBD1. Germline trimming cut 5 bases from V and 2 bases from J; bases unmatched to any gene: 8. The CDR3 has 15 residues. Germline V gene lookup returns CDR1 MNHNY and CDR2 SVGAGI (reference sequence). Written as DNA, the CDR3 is TGTGCCAGCAGTATTCTCCGGGACAGTCAAGAGACCCAGTACTTC. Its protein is CASSILRDSQETQYF.

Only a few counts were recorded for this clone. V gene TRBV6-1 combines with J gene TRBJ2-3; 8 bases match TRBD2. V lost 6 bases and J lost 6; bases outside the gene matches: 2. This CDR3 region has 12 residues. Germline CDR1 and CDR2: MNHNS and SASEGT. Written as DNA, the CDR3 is TGTGCCAGCAGGTCTAGCGGGGATACGCAGTATTTT. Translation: CASRSSGDTQYF.

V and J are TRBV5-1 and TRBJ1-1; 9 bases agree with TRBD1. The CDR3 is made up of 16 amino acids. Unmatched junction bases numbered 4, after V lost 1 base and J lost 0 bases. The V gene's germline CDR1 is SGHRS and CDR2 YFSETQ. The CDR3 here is CASSLLTGGMNTEAFF. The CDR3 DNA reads TGCGCCAGCAGCTTGTTGACAGGGGGAATGAACACTGAAGCTTTCTTT.

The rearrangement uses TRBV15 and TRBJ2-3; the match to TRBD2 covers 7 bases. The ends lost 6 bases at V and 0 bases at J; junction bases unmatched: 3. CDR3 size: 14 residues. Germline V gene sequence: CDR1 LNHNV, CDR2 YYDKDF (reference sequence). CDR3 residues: CATRLAVSTDTQYF. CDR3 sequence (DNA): TGTGCCACCAGGCTAGCGGTTAGCACAGATACGCAGTATTTT.

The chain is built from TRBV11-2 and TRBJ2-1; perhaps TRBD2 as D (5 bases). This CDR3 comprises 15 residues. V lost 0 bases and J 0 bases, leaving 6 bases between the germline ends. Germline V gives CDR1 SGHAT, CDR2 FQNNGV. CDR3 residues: CASSLDGNSYNEQFF. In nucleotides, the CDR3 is TGTGCCAGCAGCTTAGACGGGAACTCCTACAATGAGCAGTTCTTC.

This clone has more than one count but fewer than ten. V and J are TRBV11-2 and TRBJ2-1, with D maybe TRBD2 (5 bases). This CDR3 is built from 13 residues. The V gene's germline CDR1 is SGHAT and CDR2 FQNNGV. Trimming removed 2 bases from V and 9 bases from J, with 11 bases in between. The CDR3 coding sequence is TGTGCCAGCAGCTTAACCGGGGTCGGTGAGCAGTTCTTC. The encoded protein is CASSLTGVGEQFF.

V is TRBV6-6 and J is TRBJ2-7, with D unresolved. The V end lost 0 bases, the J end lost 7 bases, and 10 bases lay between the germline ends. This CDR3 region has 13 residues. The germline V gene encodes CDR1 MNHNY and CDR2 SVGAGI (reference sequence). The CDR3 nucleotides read TGTGCCAGCAGTTACTCTTTCAGACAAGAGCAGTACTTC. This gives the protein CASSYSFRQEQYF.

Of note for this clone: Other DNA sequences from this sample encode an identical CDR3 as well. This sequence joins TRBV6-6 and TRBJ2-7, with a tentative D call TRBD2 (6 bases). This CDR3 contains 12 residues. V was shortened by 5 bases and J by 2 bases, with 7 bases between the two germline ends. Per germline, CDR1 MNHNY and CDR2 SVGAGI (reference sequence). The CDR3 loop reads CASSRGTYEQYF. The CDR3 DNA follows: TGTGCCAGCAGTCGGGGGACCTACGAGCAGTACTTC.

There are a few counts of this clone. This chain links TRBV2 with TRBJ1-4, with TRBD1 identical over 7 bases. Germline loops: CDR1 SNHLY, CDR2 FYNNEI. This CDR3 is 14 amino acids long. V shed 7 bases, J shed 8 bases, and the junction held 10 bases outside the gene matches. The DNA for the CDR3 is TGTGCCAGCAACCCGACAGGGCTTTTGGAAAAACTGTTTTTT. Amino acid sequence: CASNPTGLLEKLFF.

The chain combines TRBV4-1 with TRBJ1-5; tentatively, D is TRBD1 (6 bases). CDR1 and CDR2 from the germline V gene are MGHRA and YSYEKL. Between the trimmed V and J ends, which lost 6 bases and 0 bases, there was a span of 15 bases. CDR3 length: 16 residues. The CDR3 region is CASSLRQADSNQPQHF. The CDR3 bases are TGCGCCAGCAGTTTGAGACAGGCAGATAGCAATCAGCCCCAGCATTTT.

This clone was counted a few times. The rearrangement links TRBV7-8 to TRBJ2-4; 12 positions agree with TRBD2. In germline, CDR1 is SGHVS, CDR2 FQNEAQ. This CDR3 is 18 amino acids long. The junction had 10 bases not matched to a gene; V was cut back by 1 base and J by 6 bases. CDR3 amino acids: CASSLGLAGEVGGNIQYF. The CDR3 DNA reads TGTGCCAGCAGCTTAGGACTAGCGGGAGAGGTCGGGGGAAACATTCAGTACTTC.

The DNA for the CDR3 is TGTGCCAGCAGCACAAATCCGGGAGGCGGAGAGACCCAGTACTTC. It translates to CASSTNPGGGETQYF. The chain links TRBV7-9 to TRBJ2-5; 7 bases are shared with TRBD2. With 5 bases clipped from V and 4 bases from J, the junction kept 10 bases outside the gene matches. The germline CDR1 and CDR2 sequences are SEHNR and FQNEAQ (reference sequence). The CDR3 runs 15 residues.

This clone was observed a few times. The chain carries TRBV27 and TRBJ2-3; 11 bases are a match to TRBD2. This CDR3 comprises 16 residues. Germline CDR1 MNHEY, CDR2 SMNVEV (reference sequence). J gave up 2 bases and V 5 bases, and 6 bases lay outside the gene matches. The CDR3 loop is CASSRLAGTYTDTQYF. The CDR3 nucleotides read TGTGCCAGCAGTCGACTAGCGGGGACCTACACAGATACGCAGTATTTT.

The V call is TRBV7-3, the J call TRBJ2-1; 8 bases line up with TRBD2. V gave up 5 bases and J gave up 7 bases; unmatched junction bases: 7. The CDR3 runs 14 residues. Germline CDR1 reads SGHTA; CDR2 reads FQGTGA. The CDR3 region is CASSLSGTENEQFF. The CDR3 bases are TGTGCCAGCAGCCTTAGCGGGACGGAGAATGAGCAGTTCTTC.

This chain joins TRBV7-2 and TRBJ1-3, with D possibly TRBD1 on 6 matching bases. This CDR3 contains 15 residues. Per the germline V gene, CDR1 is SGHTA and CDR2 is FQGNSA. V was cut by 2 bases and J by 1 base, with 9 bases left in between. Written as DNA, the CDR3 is TGTGCCAGCAGCTTACATACAGGGTCTGGAAACACCATATATTTT. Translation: CASSLHTGSGNTIYF.

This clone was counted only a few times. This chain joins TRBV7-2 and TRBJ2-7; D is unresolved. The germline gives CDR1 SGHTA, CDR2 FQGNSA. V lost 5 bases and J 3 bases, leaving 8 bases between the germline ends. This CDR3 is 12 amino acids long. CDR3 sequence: CASSPGFYEQYF. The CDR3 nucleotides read TGTGCCAGCAGCCCCGGTTTCTACGAGCAGTACTTC.

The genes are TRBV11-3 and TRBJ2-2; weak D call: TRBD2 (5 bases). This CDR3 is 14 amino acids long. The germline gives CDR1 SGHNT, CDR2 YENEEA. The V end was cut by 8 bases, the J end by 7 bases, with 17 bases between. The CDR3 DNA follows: TGTGCCAGCGGTCTCCAAGCGGACGGCGGGGAGCTGTTTTTT. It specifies CASGLQADGGELFF.